This T cell receptor beta chain was sequenced for a study of Ad26.COV2.S vaccination and SARS-CoV-2 variants. Study summary: Intramuscular Ad26.COV2.S at 5x10^10 or 1x10^11 viral particles. Study-wide findings and caveats: From the TCR breadth and depth analyses, total T cell responses may have been underestimated.

In regard to this clone: The antigen is unknown.

Assay used: immunoSEQ multiplex PCR; TCRdb lists only in-frame clones, some missing. The profile shows some 300,000 clones, 85% of them singletons. Treatment noted: 19 received Ad26.COV2.S at low or high dose, single or two shots; 5 received placebo; per-sample allocation not given. The investigators took samples on day 63 after the first vaccine or placebo injection. An Ad26 vector carrying the Wuhan-strain SARS-CoV-2 spike served as the vaccine. V gave up 3 bases and J gave up 0 bases; unmatched junction bases: 2. Germline V gene lookup returns CDR1 MRHNA and CDR2 SNTAGT. The CDR3 loop spans 15 amino acids.

Sequencing used peripheral blood, obtained in a trial of Ad26.COV2.S vaccine versus placebo. This receptor was taken from a person between 18 and 59 years old who received the Ad26.COV2.S COVID-19 vaccine or a placebo. This sequence joins TRBV6-4 and TRBJ2-1; 7 bases are a match to TRBD1. This CDR3 reads CASSEQGSSYNEQFF. Written as DNA, the CDR3 is TGTGCCAGCAGTGAACAGGGGAGCTCCTACAATGAGCAGTTCTTC.